The 30 T cell receptor beta chains below come from one sample, sequenced in a study of blood T cell repertoires in COVID-19. Repertoires were generated with immunoSEQ multiplex PCR, while TCRdb's copy carries only in-frame clones and drops some. The data hold about 99,000 clones, with around 88% observed a single time. The specimen sequenced was peripheral blood. These TCRs come from a human donor in a cohort sampled during active COVID-19.

The chain links TRBV28 to TRBJ2-1; 7 bases fit TRBD2. The trim removed 3 bases at V and 7 bases at J, leaving 12 bases unmatched. CDR1 and CDR2 (germline): MDHEN, SYDVKM. The CDR3 is 16 amino acids. The CDR3 DNA sequence: TGTGCCAGCAGTTTTCTCCCCCCCCGGACTAGGAATGAGCAGTTCTTC. It is translated as CASSFLPPRTRNEQFF.

This clone was seen only a few times. The chain combines TRBV4-1 with TRBJ2-3; D is undetermined. Germline CDR1 MGHRA, CDR2 YSYEKL. Trimming cost V 0 bases and J 2 bases, with 6 bases left between them. CDR3 size: 14 residues. CDR3 DNA sequence: TGCGCCAGCAGCCAAGAAGCATTCACAGATACGCAGTATTTT. This gives the protein CASSQEAFTDTQYF.

J is TRBJ2-1 and V is TRBV24-1; a weak D match, TRBD1 (6 bases). Germline CDR1 is KGHDR and CDR2 is SFDVKD. The V and J ends lost 1 base and 6 bases respectively, with 15 bases between them. The CDR3 runs to 16 residues. CDR3 amino acids: CATSDFDRKGVNEQFF. CDR3 DNA sequence: TGTGCCACCAGTGATTTTGACAGGAAAGGGGTCAATGAGCAGTTCTTC.

The table lists this clone with a count of one. This chain connects TRBV11-2 to TRBJ1-1; D uncertain. The V end was cut by 5 bases, the J end by 3 bases, with 13 bases between. Germline assignment: CDR1 SGHAT and CDR2 FQNNGV. The CDR3 sequence is 14 residues long. This CDR3 is CASSLYDWDTEAFF. As DNA, the CDR3 is TGTGCCAGCAGCCTGTACGACTGGGACACTGAAGCTTTCTTT.

In this sample, this clone turned up once. The rearrangement joins TRBV7-2 to TRBJ2-4, with 11 bases identical to TRBD2. Germline V gene data show CDR1 as SGHTA and CDR2 as FQGNSA. Trimming at V came to 1 base and at J to 0 bases, leaving 2 bases not matched to a gene. The CDR3 totals 17 residues. The CDR3, as DNA: TGTGCCAGCAGCTTAGGGGGACTAGCGGTAGCCAAAAACATTCAGTACTTC. This codes for CASSLGGLAVAKNIQYF.

The rearrangement joins TRBV7-9 to TRBJ2-3; 7 bases line up with TRBD1. Trimming removed 3 bases from V and 8 bases from J; junction bases left unmatched: 5. CDR1 is SEHNR and CDR2 is FQNEAQ in the germline V gene (reference sequence). CDR3 length equals 13 residues. The CDR3: CASSFTGAPTQYF. CDR3 in DNA: TGTGCCAGCAGCTTCACAGGGGCCCCTACGCAGTATTTT.

The chain recombines TRBV11-3 with TRBJ2-3; TRBD1 agrees at 8 bases. From germline, CDR1 is SGHNT and CDR2 YENEEA. The CDR3 runs 15 residues. V dropped 4 bases and J dropped 6; count of bases not matched to a gene: 9. The CDR3 loop is CASSSGQGQWDTQYF. DNA for the CDR3: TGTGCCAGCAGCTCCGGACAGGGACAATGGGATACGCAGTATTTT.

CDR3 sequence reads: CASSLDGDRSNTEAFF. The CDR3 DNA reads TGTGCCAGCAGCTTAGATGGGGACAGGTCGAACACTGAAGCTTTCTTT. The chain combines TRBV7-8 with TRBJ1-1, with TRBD1 matching over 8 bases. The ends lost 1 base at V and 1 base at J; junction bases unmatched: 5. The CDR3 is 16 amino acids. The germline CDR1 and CDR2 sequences are SGHVS and FQNEAQ. Looking up the rest from reference TRBV7-8 and TRBJ1-1 gives the full variable domain: GAGVSQSPRYKVAKRGQDVALRCDPISGHVSLFWYQQALGQGPEFLTYFQNEAQLDKSGLPSDRFFAERPEGSVSTLKIQRTQQEDSAVYLCASSLDGDRSNTEAFFGQGTRLTVV.

V and J are TRBV19 and TRBJ2-5, with a weak D call TRBD1 (6 bases). The CDR3 covers 14 residues. Deletions cut 2 bases from V and 4 bases from J, with 11 bases between. Germline V gives CDR1 LNHDA, CDR2 SQIVND (reference sequence). CDR3 protein: CASSILQGGETQYF. CDR3 sequence (DNA): TGTGCCAGTAGTATATTACAGGGTGGAGAGACCCAGTACTTC.

CDR3 in DNA: TGTGCCAGCAGTTACTCGAGATATTGGAACACTGAAGCTTTCTTT. It encodes CASSYSRYWNTEAFF. The chain links TRBV6-5 to TRBJ1-1; D remains ambiguous. V lost 0 bases and J lost 1, with 9 bases in between. This CDR3 comprises 15 residues. Germline V lookup: CDR1 MNHEY, CDR2 SVGAGI.

The CDR3 nucleotides read TGTGCCTGGAGTGCTATTCTCGGTAGCAACTATGGCTACACCTTC. This sequence encodes CAWSAILGSNYGYTF. This chain links TRBV30 with TRBJ1-2; D ambiguous. V was pared by 1 base and J by 2 bases, with 14 bases between. Germline CDR1 GTSNPN, CDR2 SVGIG (reference sequence). The CDR3 is 15 residues long. The variable domain in full, completed from reference TRBV30 and TRBJ1-2, reads SQTIHQWPATLVQPVGSPLSLECTVEGTSNPNLYWYRQAAGRGLQLLFYSVGIGQISSEVPQNLSASRPQDRQFILSSKKLLLSDSGFYLCAWSAILGSNYGYTFGSGTRLTVV.

V usage is TRBV19 and J usage is TRBJ2-6; maybe TRBD1 (6 bases). Germline V gene lookup returns CDR1 LNHDA and CDR2 SQIVND (reference sequence). The V end was cut by 2 bases, the J end by 0 bases, with 14 bases between. The CDR3 length is 18 residues. The CDR3 loop reads CASSIRWNRVSGANVLTF. Here the CDR3 DNA reads TGTGCCAGTAGTATAAGGTGGAACAGGGTCTCTGGGGCCAACGTCCTGACTTTC.

The chain uses TRBV11-2 and TRBJ2-3; D unresolved. Germline V gives CDR1 SGHAT, CDR2 FQNNGV. V was clipped by 5 bases and J by 1 base, with 7 bases between them. The CDR3 runs to 13 residues. CDR3: CASSPPGTDTQYF. The DNA for the CDR3 is TGTGCCAGCAGCCCCCCTGGCACAGATACGCAGTATTTT.

The CDR3 bases are TGTGCCAGCAGCCAAGTGGGGAGGGGACCTGAAGCTTTCTTT. Its translation: CASSQVGRGPEAFF. This sequence joins TRBV14 and TRBJ1-1, with D possibly being TRBD1 (5 bases). CDR1 and CDR2 (germline): SGHDN, FVKESK. This CDR3 has 14 residues. Trimming took 1 base from V and 6 from J, leaving 12 bases between them. Combining the CDR3 with reference TRBV14 and TRBJ1-1 gives the whole variable domain EAGVTQFPSHSVIEKGQTVTLRCDPISGHDNLYWYRRVMGKEIKFLLHFVKESKQDESGMPNNRFLAERTGGTYSTLKVQPAELEDSGVYFCASSQVGRGPEAFFGQGTRLTVV.

The DNA for the CDR3 is TGTGCCAGCAGCTTGGACCGACGGGACAGGGAAAATTATGGCTACACCTTC. This gives the protein CASSLDRRDRENYGYTF. The V and J genes are TRBV5-5 and TRBJ1-2; 9 bases align to TRBD1. CDR1 and CDR2 (germline): SGHKS, YYEKEE (reference sequence). This CDR3 is 17 amino acids long. After removal of 0 bases from V and 5 bases from J, the junction contained 11 bases not matched to a gene.

Only a few counts were recorded for this clone. The chain employs TRBV28 and TRBJ2-3; TRBD2 is a possible D gene (5 bases). The germline gives CDR1 MDHEN, CDR2 SYDVKM. Trimming stripped 4 bases from V and 1 base from J, with 21 bases between. There are 18 residues in the CDR3. The CDR3 here is CASSSSGRLSSGTDTQYF. DNA for the CDR3: TGTGCCAGCAGTTCGTCGGGGAGACTGAGTAGCGGCACAGATACGCAGTATTTT.

The rearrangement uses TRBV3-1 (or the pseudogene TRBV3-2) and TRBJ2-7, with D unclear. V lost 1 base, J lost 3 bases, and 13 bases lay in between. Germline CDR1 and CDR2: LGHDT and YNNKEL (reference sequence). CDR3 size: 15 residues. The CDR3 nucleotides read TGTGCCAGCAGCCAAGCCTTGGGCACCTTCTACGAGCAGTACTTC. Translating it yields CASSQALGTFYEQYF.

V gene TRBV10-3 combines with J gene TRBJ1-1; 8 positions agree with TRBD1. J gave up 4 bases and V 6 bases, and 7 bases lay outside the gene matches. This CDR3 is 14 amino acids long. CDR1 ENHRY and CDR2 SYGVKD come from the germline V gene. The CDR3 loop is CAISAGGGVTEAFF. CDR3 nucleotides: TGTGCCATCAGCGCAGGGGGCGGGGTCACTGAAGCTTTCTTT.

The chain has TRBV27 and TRBJ1-4; 7 bases map to TRBD1. Germline-derived CDR1 and CDR2 are MNHEY and SMNVEV (reference sequence). The junction had 15 bases not matched to a gene; V was cut back by 8 bases and J by 6 bases. There are 16 residues in the CDR3. CDR3 sequence (DNA): TGTGCCAGCTGCCCTGAGAGGGGGCGGAGGTATGAAAAACTGTTTTTT. Its protein is CASCPERGRRYEKLFF.

V and J are TRBV5-5 and TRBJ1-2, with D maybe TRBD1 (5 bases). CDR1 is SGHKS, CDR2 YYEKEE, per germline (reference sequence). V was pared by 5 bases and J by 2 bases, with 16 bases between. The CDR3 sequence is 15 residues long. CDR3 sequence: CASRLGGIGNYGYTF. Here the CDR3 DNA reads TGTGCCAGCAGGCTGGGGGGGATAGGGAACTATGGCTACACCTTC.

The chain combines TRBV30 with TRBJ2-7; D gene ambiguous. Trimming took off 4 bases at V and 6 bases at J, with 10 bases between the two ends. Germline V gene data show CDR1 as GTSNPN and CDR2 as SVGIG (reference sequence). This CDR3 spans 11 amino acids. This CDR3 reads CAWTLGGEQYF. The CDR3 DNA reads as TGTGCCTGGACCCTCGGTGGCGAGCAGTACTTC.

This sequence joins TRBV11-3 and TRBJ1-1; 8 nucleotides align to TRBD1. Looked up from germline, CDR1 is SGHNT and CDR2 is YENEEA. V was pared by 5 bases and J by 0 bases, with 5 bases of the junction left unmatched. The CDR3 consists of 15 residues. This CDR3 is CASSPRQGMNTEAFF. As DNA, the CDR3 is TGTGCCAGCAGCCCTCGACAGGGGATGAACACTGAAGCTTTCTTT.

The V and J genes are TRBV5-1 and TRBJ2-1, with D maybe TRBD1 (5 bases). The CDR3 runs to 15 residues. Germline V lookup: CDR1 SGHRS, CDR2 YFSETQ. V gave up 0 bases and J gave up 7 bases, with 14 bases separating them. The CDR3 coding sequence is TGCGCCAGCAGCTTGGGGCGGCAGGGTCGAAATGAGCAGTTCTTC. Translating gives CASSLGRQGRNEQFF. Complete variable domain (other parts from reference TRBV5-1 and TRBJ2-1): KAGVTQTPRYLIKTRGQQVTLSCSPISGHRSVSWYQQTPGQGLQFLFEYFSETQRNKGNFPGRFSGRQFSNSRSEMNVSTLELGDSALYLCASSLGRQGRNEQFFGPGTRLTVL.

The rearrangement links TRBV19 to TRBJ1-2; 7 bases match TRBD1. The CDR3 contains 17 residues. The J segment lost 0 bases and the V segment lost 4 bases, leaving 11 bases of the junction unmatched. The germline CDR1 and CDR2 sequences are LNHDA and SQIVND (reference sequence). CDR3 sequence (DNA): TGTGCCAGTAGTACGGACAGGCTAATTGCTCCTAACTATGGCTACACCTTC. Its translation is CASSTDRLIAPNYGYTF. Supplemented by reference TRBV19 and TRBJ1-2, the full variable domain reads DGGITQSPKYLFRKEGQNVTLSCEQNLNHDAMYWYRQDPGQGLRLIYYSQIVNDFQKGDIAEGYSVSREKKESFPLTVTSAQKNPTAFYLCASSTDRLIAPNYGYTFGSGTRLTVV.

The rearrangement links TRBV18 to TRBJ2-2, with 7 bases identical to TRBD1. Looked up from germline, CDR1 is KGHSH and CDR2 is LQKENI. The ends lost 4 bases at V and 6 bases at J; junction bases unmatched: 2. The CDR3 totals 13 residues. The CDR3 DNA reads TGTGCCAGCTCACGACAGGGAGCCGGGGAGCTGTTTTTT. This encodes CASSRQGAGELFF.

The genes are TRBV14 and TRBJ2-1; possible D gene TRBD1, 6 bases. V lost 1 base, J lost 3 bases, and 22 bases lay in between. The CDR3 totals 19 residues. The germline gives CDR1 SGHDN, CDR2 FVKESK. In DNA, the CDR3 is TGTGCCAGCAGCCAAGCTATGGACAGATTCTCTTCTTACTACAATGAGCAGTTCTTC. It yields the protein CASSQAMDRFSSYYNEQFF.

The V call is TRBV21-1, the J call TRBJ2-1; the table calls TRBD1, which could not be checked here. TRBV21-1 is classified as a pseudogene. The CDR3 runs to 12 residues. CDR3 protein: CASSFLGGVQFF. The DNA of the CDR3 is TGTGCCAGCAGCTTTCTAGGGGGAGTGCAGTTCTTC.

The V call is TRBV19, the J call TRBJ2-1; TRBD2 agrees at 13 bases. CDR1 and CDR2 (germline): LNHDA, SQIVND (reference sequence). CDR3 length: 17 residues. The trim removed 5 bases at V and 4 bases at J, leaving 8 bases unmatched. CDR3 nucleotide sequence: TGTGCCAGTAGTCCTATGACTAGCGGGAGGACTTACAATGAGCAGTTCTTC. This encodes CASSPMTSGRTYNEQFF.

This clone was counted only a few times. The rearrangement links TRBV28 to TRBJ2-1; TRBD2 aligns across 7 bases. CDR1 is MDHEN, CDR2 SYDVKM, per germline. This CDR3 has 14 residues. Trimming took 2 bases from V and 3 from J; bases not matched to a gene: 1. The CDR3 is CASSLAGVYNEQFF. Here the CDR3 DNA reads TGTGCCAGCAGTTTAGCGGGAGTCTACAATGAGCAGTTCTTC.

This chain links TRBV10-3 with TRBJ1-1, with TRBD1 identical over 9 bases. The CDR3 is 13 amino acids. Trimming at V came to 8 bases and at J to 11 bases, leaving 12 bases not matched to a gene. Germline V CDR1 and CDR2: ENHRY, SYGVKD. The CDR3 region is CAIGVTGGAHAFF. The CDR3 nucleotides are TGTGCCATCGGGGTAACAGGGGGCGCTCACGCTTTCTTT.